This T cell receptor (beta chain) was captured by sequencing in a study of CXCR3-negative and CXCR3-positive naive CD8 T cells (dated by TCRdb to about 2019). The study in broad terms: In total, roughly 140 million TRB reads were obtained, which works out to roughly 1.5 +/- 0.3 million reads per library. Data from ten or so donors, pooled across two independent experiments, went into the diversity and physicochemical repertoire analyses. The TRBV-TRBJ cluster analysis covered naive subsets from several donors and memory cells from 3 donors. Here is what the overall study found, with its caveats: Comparably high repertoire diversity was found in both naive subsets, whereas much lower repertoire diversity was found in memory CD8+ T cells. Because CXCR3 expression was partially decreased after cryopreservation, freshly isolated PBMCs were used for most assays. Compared with CXCR3-negative naive cells, CXCR3-positive naive cells had TRB CDR3s with higher hydrophobicity (lower Kidera factor 4), lower energy, and higher strength and volume indices. Because surface CD5, which is linked to self-reactivity in mice, was comparable between the naive subsets, TCR interaction strength was also inferred from TRB CDR3 physicochemical properties. Within the same donor, TRBV-TRBJ usage looked similar between naive CXCR3-negative and CXCR3-positive cells, but memory cells had distinct patterns.

Sequencing was performed on a NextSeq 550. The Human TCR Profiling Kit (MiLaboratory) was used to prepare UMI-labeled 5' RACE TRB cDNA libraries. cDNA synthesis used the entire amount of extracted RNA, and PCR amplification then used the entire amount of cDNA produced. Libraries were prepared in parallel using an identical number of PCR cycles. For the original study's pipeline: About 54,000 +/- 9,700 unique UMI-labeled TRB cDNA molecules per library were extracted with MIGEC and MiXCR, with at least two reads per UMI required. Each library averaged around 40,000 +/- 10,000 functional in-frame TRB CDR3 nucleotide clonotypes without stop codons. Diversity metrics, including normalized Shannon-Wiener and Chao1, were computed in VDJtools after downsampling to 5000 UMI-labeled TRB molecules per sample. VDJtools was used to calculate clonotype-size-weighted physicochemical properties of the central five CDR3 residues, namely interaction energy, strength, volume and Kidera factor 4. After TCRdb reprocessed the reads, each CDR3 protein sequence was kept as one row, without DNA. TCRdb, not the original authors, processed these V and J calls. The sample's clone listing holds some 39,000 distinct CDR3 sequences. The top ten hold around 2% of the sample.

For each CD8+ T cell subset, flow sorting was done in triplicate, and 310,000 or so cells per subset went directly into RLT lysis buffer. Naive CD8+ T cells were defined stringently as CD45RO-CCR7+CD27+CD95- to exclude memory contaminants. Peripheral blood mononuclear cells were isolated from buffy coats using standard density gradient centrifugation. Naive CXCR3-negative and CXCR3-positive CD8+ T cells were flow-sorted on a FACSAria III. Total RNA was extracted from sorted cells with an RNeasy Mini Kit. About this clonotype: The specificity of this receptor is unknown.

This clonotype originated in a human donor in good health. Some clones in this sample may be carry-over from other donors' samples. The sample was naive CXCR3- CD8+ T cells from blood. The sample's cell subset or site, from its label and the paper: CD45RO-CCR7+CD27+CD95- naive CD8+ T cells lacking CXCR3 (TNR3-).

The CDR3 here reads CSAKGELNTGELFF. Recombination joined TRBV20-1 with TRBJ2-2; TCRdb proposes TRBD1, but this gene call is untestable without DNA. Via the germline V gene (reference sequence), CDR1 is DFQATT and CDR2 SNEGSKA. From the cysteine through the phenylalanine, the CDR3 covers 14 amino acids. No DNA sequence is on record.